This entry describes one TCR beta chain. Its antigen is still unknown. No much larger clone exists at a distance of one base, and base qualities are not known. CDR1 SGHTA and CDR2 FQGTGA were looked up in the germline V gene. V is cut by 0 bases and J by 4 bases, and the space between the germline ends is 12 bases. Reading from cysteine to phenylalanine, the CDR3 counts 15 amino acids. The kept DNA is CDR3 alone, 45 bases in frame from the first base. The data are from a study of beta chain features in type 1 diabetes (dated by TCRdb to between 2017 and 2018). With regard to the full study: Mean age, gender distribution, total cell number and subset yield were not different between patients and healthy donors. Regulatory and stem cell-like memory subsets were isolated from only 8 patients and about eight healthy donors, whereas naive and central memory subsets came from all 30 or so donors. The study compared TCRB repertoires of sorted circulating CD4+ T cell subsets between recently diagnosed type 1 diabetes patients and matched healthy donors. A total of under 120,000,000 sorted cells were examined across all samples, and RNA yield correlated strongly with the number of cells per subset. What the study reported, not specific to this receptor: The naive, central memory and regulatory TCRB repertoires appeared to resemble one another more closely among patients than among healthy donors. Because cDNA was sequenced instead of genomic DNA, activated cells with high expression could be over-represented, although the groups did not differ in activation or CD3 levels. In all four CD4+ subsets, TCRB CDR3 length was moderately but significantly shorter in type 1 diabetes patients. Because small numbers of individuals were included in the HLA sub-analyses, any influence of HLA type on TCRB rearrangement was left unresolved. Shorter templates might have been favored by PCR, but patient and control samples were amplified and corrected together, so both groups would have been affected equally by any skew. At VDJ recombination sites, type 1 diabetes patients had fewer insertions and more deleted nucleotides, which implies abnormalities in thymic rearrangement.

Each donor gave one peripheral blood draw, averaging around 0.11 L, which was collected into heparinised tubes. A BD FACSAria II was used to sort naive, central memory, regulatory and stem cell-like memory CD4+ T cells with a panel that included CD45RO, CCR7, CD25, CD127, CD95 and CD27. Purity was above 98% for every sorted population. PBMCs were isolated immediately by Lymphoprep density gradient centrifugation and stained directly without culture. Samples were stained and sorted in pairs, with one healthy donor and one patient per experiment, so that batch effects were minimized. The High Capacity cDNA Reverse Transcription Kit was used to reverse transcribe all of the isolated RNA, meaning that expressed TCRB transcripts were what got sequenced. Naive, central memory and regulatory T cell samples underwent deep immunoSEQ sequencing, averaging around 3.9 million total reads per sample. After sorted cells were lysed in RLT buffer, RNA was extracted with DNase-treated RNeasy Micro or Mini kits, with the choice depending on cell number. To prevent cross-contamination, each cell subset was processed individually, whereas patient and healthy donor samples were processed jointly. The immunoSEQ multiplex PCR was used to amplify TCRB sequences from cDNA, generating 87-bp fragments that spanned the CDR3 region. Amplicons were sequenced on the Illumina HiSeq platform. The authors' analysis ran thus. PCR bias was corrected computationally using synthetic template baselines, and reads within Hamming distance 2 were collapsed, with unmergeable singletons discarded. Reads were aligned against IMGT to assign V, D and J genes, CDR3 length and insertions or deletions at six rearrangement sites. Clonotype counts were normalized to sorted cell number within each subset before computing true diversity and Gini coefficients with the tcR R package. The overlap coefficient, calculated on TCRB nucleotide sequences, was used to measure repertoire sharing. The immuneACCESS repertoire file appears here via TCRdb, limited to in-frame rearrangements. These files lack a portion of the clones; in checked studies, under half of the deficit traces to unresolved V genes, and the cause of the others is not known. The DNA gave D and trimming, while V, J and clone size come from that table. In this sample the table shows about 120,000 clones, approximately 15% of which occur a single time. Roughly 2.5% of the sample is held by the ten biggest clonotypes.

The TCR sequence derives from a man aged 18 to 29 with type 1 diabetes. Sequencing was carried out using central memory CD4+ T cells from blood. This receptor chain uses TRBV7-3 and TRBJ1-1, and perhaps TRBD1 as D gene, on 5 matching bases. CDR3 protein: CASSLTSQGGTEAFF. The nucleotide sequence is given as TGTGCCAGCAGCTTAACGTCGCAGGGAGGCACTGAAGCTTTCTTT.